This TCR beta chain was obtained from a study of T cell repertoires in cytomegalovirus infection (dated by TCRdb to between 2018 and 2021). Broadly, across the study: Recently identified HLA-C-restricted CMV epitopes, whose presentation resists viral immunomodulation, were targeted by peptide stimulations together with well-studied HLA-B-restricted epitopes. Donor HLA type was relevant to the analysis, as public TCR beta signatures indicated carriage of CMV infection together with the matching HLA type.

Points the paper makes about the study in general: In both this cohort and an independent cohort of 350 or so donors, the cumulative frequency of public TCR beta family members distinguished carriers of CMV infection plus the relevant HLA type. In the ex vivo response, HLA-C-restricted CMV-specific TCR beta clonotypes were dominant, and in two of eight donors the single most frequent clonotype came from this HLA-C-restricted group.

A few counts support this clonotype. Its specific antigen is unknown. Base qualities are not provided; no much larger clone lies one nucleotide away. According to the germline V gene (reference sequence), CDR1 reads DFQATT and CDR2 reads SNEGSKA. Inclusive of the bounding cysteine and phenylalanine, the CDR3 is 13 residues long. Kept here is only the CDR3 DNA, which spans 39 bases and is read in frame from base 1. From V the trimming removes 4 bases and from J it removes 8 bases, while the gene matches leave 8 bases of the junction unaccounted for. Sequencing took place on an Illumina HiSeq 1500. TCRdb reworked the public reads: Q25 trimming with fastp, MiXCR clone assembly, productive beta chains retained. Every distinct CDR3 protein forms one entry, paired with its most common genes and DNA. The sample table records about 830,000 distinct CDR3 sequences; over 25% of these occur just once. Around 11% of the sample lies in the top ten.

The sample's treatment or condition, from its label and the paper: in vitro stimulation with specific CMV peptide epitopes to enrich CMV-specific T cells. The rearrangement joined TRBV20-1 to TRBJ2-7, with 10 bases aligning to TRBD2. This TCR was recovered from a human donor in good health (CMV status not recorded). Some clones in this sample may be carry-over from other donors' samples. Sequencing was performed on cultured CD8+ T cells from PBMCs, taken from culture after CMV antigen stimulation. The CDR3 protein sequence reads: CSATPLAGSKQYF. The DNA sequence is as follows: TGCAGTGCTACCCCACTAGCGGGGTCGAAGCAGTACTTC.